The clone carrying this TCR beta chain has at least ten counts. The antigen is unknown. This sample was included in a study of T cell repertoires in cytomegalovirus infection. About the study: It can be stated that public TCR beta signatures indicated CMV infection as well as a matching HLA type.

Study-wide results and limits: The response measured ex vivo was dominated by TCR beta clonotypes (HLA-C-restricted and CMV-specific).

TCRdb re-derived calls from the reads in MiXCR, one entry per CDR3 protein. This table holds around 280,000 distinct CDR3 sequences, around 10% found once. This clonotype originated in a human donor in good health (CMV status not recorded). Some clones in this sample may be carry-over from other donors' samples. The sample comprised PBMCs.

The CDR3 is CSVEGTGRLNYGYTF. The CDR3 region has the DNA TGCAGCGTTGAAGGGACAGGGCGTCTCAACTATGGCTACACCTTC. This chain links TRBV29-1 with TRBJ1-2, with TRBD1 identical over 8 bases. In germline, CDR1 is SQVTM, CDR2 ANQGSEA. J lost 2 bases, V lost 1 base, and 6 bases had no gene match. This CDR3 spans 15 amino acids.